This T cell receptor (beta chain) was recovered during a study of early T cells in non-severe SARS-CoV-2 infection. Overall study: Bulk RNA isolated from unsorted whole blood underwent sequencing; chains were not paired.

This clonotype has just a few counts. TCRdb fed the 5' RACE reads into MiXCR, producing one record per CDR3 protein. The sample carries fewer than 65,000 distinct CDR3 sequences, about 7.6% recorded once. Germline CDR1 and CDR2: MNHNY and SVGAGI (reference sequence). The CDR3 runs to 15 residues. V was cut by 2 bases and J by 0 bases, with 11 bases left in between. The TCR comes from an adult who was a healthcare worker with PCR-confirmed SARS-CoV-2 infection or an uninfected control (not recorded which). Here the sequenced sample was whole blood, taken at baseline. This chain links TRBV6-6 with TRBJ2-7, with D possibly TRBD1 on 5 matching bases. This CDR3 is CASSYQGKSSYEQYF. In DNA form, the CDR3 reads TGTGCCAGCAGTTACCAGGGTAAAAGCTCCTACGAGCAGTACTTC.